The 10 T cell receptor beta chains below all came from one sample that was sequenced in a study of T-cell reconstitution after alpha-beta-depleted transplantation in children. Library preparation (for TCRbeta) was performed with unique molecular identifiers. TCRdb analysed the PCR reads with MiXCR anew, one entry per CDR3 protein. The sample carries 900,000 or so distinct CDR3 sequences, about 15% recorded once. The starting material was PBMCs, mostly from graft donor cells, obtained 360 days after TCRalphabeta/CD19-depleted stem cell transplant. These receptors all stem from a male patient between 5 and 17 years old who had a stem cell transplant for acute lymphoblastic leukemia, so the T cells may come from the graft donor.

The CDR3 DNA is TGTGCCAGCAGCTTCGCATCAGGGGGGAACACCGGGGAGCTGTTTTTT. This gives the protein CASSFASGGNTGELFF. This chain uses TRBV11-2 with TRBJ2-2, with 7 bases fitting TRBD1. V lost 3 bases to trimming and J lost 1 base; unmatched junction nucleotides: 5. The CDR3 is 16 residues long. CDR1 and CDR2 (germline): SGHAT, FQNNGV.

This clonotype was seen repeatedly, ten times or more. The gene calls are TRBV12-3 or TRBV12-4 and TRBJ1-5; 8 bases match TRBD1. This CDR3 comprises 15 residues. Trimming cost V 2 bases and J 6 bases; bases outside gene matches: 6. DNA of the CDR3: TGTGCCAGCAGTTTAAGGCAGGGGGCCTTTCAGCCCCAGCATTTT. This codes for CASSLRQGAFQPQHF.

The CDR3 DNA reads as TGTGCCATCGGGGCTTTGACTAGCGGGGATTACAATGAGCAGTTCTTC. This gives the protein CAIGALTSGDYNEQFF. The chain recombines TRBV10-3 with TRBJ2-1, with 11 bases aligning to TRBD2. The germline V gene encodes CDR1 ENHRY and CDR2 SYGVKD. V lost 8 bases to trimming and J lost 4 bases; unmatched junction nucleotides: 10. The CDR3 length is 16 residues.

The gene calls are TRBV4-1 and TRBJ1-4; 9 bases agree with TRBD1. Trimming removed 0 bases from V and 6 bases from J; junction bases left unmatched: 2. Germline CDR1 is MGHRA and CDR2 is YSYEKL. This CDR3 contains 15 residues. The chain's CDR3 is CASSQEQGAHEKLFF. CDR3 DNA: TGCGCCAGCAGCCAAGAACAGGGGGCGCATGAAAAACTGTTTTTT.

The CDR3, as DNA: TGCAGCGTAGAGGAGGGGACCCTCTCCTACAATGAGCAGTTCTTC. Translation gives CSVEEGTLSYNEQFF. V and J are TRBV29-1 and TRBJ2-1; TRBD2 might be the D (6 bases). Trimming took off 6 bases at V and 0 bases at J, with 15 bases between the two ends. Germline CDR1 SQVTM, CDR2 ANQGSEA. CDR3 length: 15 residues.

This clonotype was picked up many times. The CDR3: CAISATLAGEYNEQFF. DNA for the CDR3: TGTGCCATCAGTGCCACCCTAGCGGGAGAGTACAATGAGCAGTTCTTC. The V call is TRBV10-3, the J call TRBJ2-1, with 10 nucleotides matching TRBD2. The CDR3 runs to 16 residues. The trim removed 4 bases at V and 4 bases at J, leaving 7 bases unmatched. Germline assignment: CDR1 ENHRY and CDR2 SYGVKD.

The rearrangement joins TRBV20-1 to TRBJ2-1, with 7 bases matching TRBD2. The germline V gene has CDR1 DFQATT and CDR2 SNEGSKA (reference sequence). Unmatched junction bases numbered 10, after V lost 2 bases and J lost 6 bases. CDR3 size: 15 residues. CDR3 in amino acids: CSARQLSSGRNEQFF. CDR3 DNA sequence: TGCAGTGCTAGACAGTTGTCTAGCGGCCGCAATGAGCAGTTCTTC.

About this clonotype itself: This may stem from a read error, because a much larger clone lies one nucleotide away. CDR3 sequence: CSVAGTDTQYF. CDR3 bases: TGCAGCGTTGCCGGCACAGATACGCAGTATTTT. This chain joins TRBV29-1 and TRBJ2-3; D gene ambiguous. The CDR3 spans 11 residues. Per the germline V gene, CDR1 is SQVTM and CDR2 is ANQGSEA. V was cut by 4 bases and J by 1 base, with 3 bases left in between.

The rearrangement joins TRBV2 to TRBJ2-2; TRBD2 aligns across 12 bases. The V gene end was trimmed by 3 bases and the J gene end by 0 bases; junction bases not matched to a gene: 5. The CDR3 runs 18 residues. The V gene's germline CDR1 is SNHLY and CDR2 FYNNEI. The CDR3 loop is CASSDWLAGGSNTGELFF. The DNA of the CDR3 is TGTGCCAGCAGTGATTGGCTAGCGGGAGGGTCGAACACCGGGGAGCTGTTTTTT.

The V and J genes are TRBV4-1 and TRBJ2-7; TRBD2 matches at 15 bases. V shed 4 bases and J 0 bases; nucleotides not matched to a gene: 7. CDR1 MGHRA and CDR2 YSYEKL come from the germline V gene. This CDR3 spans 18 amino acids. This chain's CDR3 is CASSLSGLAGGLSYEQYF. The CDR3 coding sequence is TGCGCCAGCAGCCTGTCGGGACTAGCGGGAGGTCTCTCCTACGAGCAGTACTTC.